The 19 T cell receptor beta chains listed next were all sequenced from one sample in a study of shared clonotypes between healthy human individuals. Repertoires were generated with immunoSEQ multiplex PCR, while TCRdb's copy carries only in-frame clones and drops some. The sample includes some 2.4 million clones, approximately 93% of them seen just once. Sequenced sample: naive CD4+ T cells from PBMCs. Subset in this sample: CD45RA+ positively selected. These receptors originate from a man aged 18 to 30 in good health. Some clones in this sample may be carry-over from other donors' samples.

CDR3 sequence: CASSQGFTGGWRNTEAFF. In DNA form, the CDR3 reads TGCGCCAGCAGCCAAGGGTTTACGGGGGGGTGGAGGAACACTGAAGCTTTCTTT. The chain links TRBV4-3 to TRBJ1-1, with D possibly matching TRBD1 (5 bases). The CDR3 runs to 18 residues. Germline values: CDR1 LGHNA, CDR2 YSLEER. V gave up 1 base and J gave up 1 base, with 19 bases separating them.

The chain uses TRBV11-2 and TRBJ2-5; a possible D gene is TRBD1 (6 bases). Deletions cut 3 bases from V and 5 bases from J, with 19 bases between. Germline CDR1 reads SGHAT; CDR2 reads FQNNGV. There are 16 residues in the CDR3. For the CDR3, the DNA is TGTGCCAGCAGCTTGGTAACAGGGAACTATGTGGAGACCCAGTACTTC. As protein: CASSLVTGNYVETQYF.

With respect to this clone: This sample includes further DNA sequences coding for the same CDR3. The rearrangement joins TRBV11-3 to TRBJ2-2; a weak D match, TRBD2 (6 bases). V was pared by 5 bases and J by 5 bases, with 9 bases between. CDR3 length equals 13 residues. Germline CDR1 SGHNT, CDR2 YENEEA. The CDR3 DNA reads TGTGCCAGCAGCCCCCGGGGGACCGGGGAGCTGTTTTTT. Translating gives CASSPRGTGELFF.

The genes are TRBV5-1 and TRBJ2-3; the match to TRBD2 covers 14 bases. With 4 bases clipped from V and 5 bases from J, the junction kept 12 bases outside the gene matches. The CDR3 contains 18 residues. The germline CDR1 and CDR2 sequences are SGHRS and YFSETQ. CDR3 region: CASSPLGLAGGKIDTQYF. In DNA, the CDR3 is TGCGCCAGCAGCCCACTCGGACTAGCGGGAGGAAAGATAGATACGCAGTATTTT.

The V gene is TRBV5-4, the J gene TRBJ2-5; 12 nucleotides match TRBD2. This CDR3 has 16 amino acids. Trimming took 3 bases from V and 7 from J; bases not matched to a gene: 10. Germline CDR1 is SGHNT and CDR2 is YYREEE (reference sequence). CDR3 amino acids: CASSSVSLAGGPTQYF. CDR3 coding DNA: TGTGCCAGCAGCTCCGTCTCCCTAGCGGGAGGGCCGACCCAGTACTTC. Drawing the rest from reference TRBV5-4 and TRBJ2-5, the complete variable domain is ETGVTQSPTHLIKTRGQQVTLRCSSQSGHNTVSWYQQALGQGPQFIFQYYREEENGRGNFPPRFSGLQFPNYSSELNVNALELDDSALYLCASSSVSLAGGPTQYFGPGTRLLVL.

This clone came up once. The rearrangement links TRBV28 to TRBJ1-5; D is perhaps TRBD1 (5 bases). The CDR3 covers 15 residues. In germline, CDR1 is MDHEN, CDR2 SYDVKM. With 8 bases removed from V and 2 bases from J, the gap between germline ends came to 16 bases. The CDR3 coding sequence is TGTGCCAGCTCTTCCGGGGGGTACGGCAATCAGCCCCAGCATTTT. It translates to CASSSGGYGNQPQHF.

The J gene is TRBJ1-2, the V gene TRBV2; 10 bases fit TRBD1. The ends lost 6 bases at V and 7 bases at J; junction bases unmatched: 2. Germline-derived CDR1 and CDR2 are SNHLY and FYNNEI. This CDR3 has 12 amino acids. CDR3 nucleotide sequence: TGTGCCAGCAGGGGACAGGGGTTTGGCTACACCTTC. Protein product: CASRGQGFGYTF.

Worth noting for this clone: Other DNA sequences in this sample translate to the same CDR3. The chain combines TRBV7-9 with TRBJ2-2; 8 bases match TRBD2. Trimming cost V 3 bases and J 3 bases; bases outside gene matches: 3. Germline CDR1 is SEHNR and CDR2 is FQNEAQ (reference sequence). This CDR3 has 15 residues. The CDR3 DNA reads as TGTGCCAGCAGCTTGCTAGCGGGCCACACCGGGGAGCTGTTTTTT. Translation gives CASSLLAGHTGELFF.

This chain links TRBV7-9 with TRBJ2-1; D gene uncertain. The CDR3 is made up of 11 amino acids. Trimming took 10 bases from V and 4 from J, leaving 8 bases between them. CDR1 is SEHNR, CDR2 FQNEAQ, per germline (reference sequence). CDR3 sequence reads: CAITLYNEQFF. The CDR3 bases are TGTGCCATTACGTTATACAATGAGCAGTTCTTC.

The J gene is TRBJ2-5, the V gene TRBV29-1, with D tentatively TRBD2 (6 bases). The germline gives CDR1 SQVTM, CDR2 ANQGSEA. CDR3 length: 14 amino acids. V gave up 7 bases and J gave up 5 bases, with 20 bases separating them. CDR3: CSAGGPPSVETQYF. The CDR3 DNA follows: TGCAGCGCCGGAGGGCCACCCAGCGTGGAGACCCAGTACTTC.

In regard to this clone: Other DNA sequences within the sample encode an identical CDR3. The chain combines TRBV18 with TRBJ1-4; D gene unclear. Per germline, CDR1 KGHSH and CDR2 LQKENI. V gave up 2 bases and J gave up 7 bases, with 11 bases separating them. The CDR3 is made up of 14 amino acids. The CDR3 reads CASSPEGSGEKLFF. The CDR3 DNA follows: TGTGCCAGCTCACCAGAGGGTTCTGGTGAAAAACTGTTTTTT.

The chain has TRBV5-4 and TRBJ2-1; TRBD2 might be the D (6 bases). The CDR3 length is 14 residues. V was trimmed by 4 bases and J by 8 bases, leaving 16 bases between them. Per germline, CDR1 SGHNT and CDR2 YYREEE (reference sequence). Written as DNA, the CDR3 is TGTGCCAGCAGCCATAGCGGAAGAAGCGATGAGCAGTTCTTC. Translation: CASSHSGRSDEQFF.

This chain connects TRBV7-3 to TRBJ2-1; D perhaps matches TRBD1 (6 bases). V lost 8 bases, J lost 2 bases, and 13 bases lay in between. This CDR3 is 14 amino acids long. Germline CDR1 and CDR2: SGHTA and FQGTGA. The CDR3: CASSLEGAYNEQFF. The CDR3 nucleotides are TGTGCCAGCTCCTTAGAGGGGGCCTACAATGAGCAGTTCTTC.

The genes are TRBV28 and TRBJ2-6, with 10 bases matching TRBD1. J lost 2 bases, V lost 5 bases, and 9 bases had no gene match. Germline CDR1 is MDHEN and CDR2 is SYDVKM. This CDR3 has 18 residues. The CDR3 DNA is TGTGCCAGCAGTCTACCGGGACAGGGGTTCCCTGGGGCCAACGTCCTGACTTTC. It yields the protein CASSLPGQGFPGANVLTF.

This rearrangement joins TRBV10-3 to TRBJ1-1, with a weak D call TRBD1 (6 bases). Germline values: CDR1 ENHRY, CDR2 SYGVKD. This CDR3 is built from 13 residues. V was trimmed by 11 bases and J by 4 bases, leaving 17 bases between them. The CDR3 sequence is CAASGGGFTEAFF. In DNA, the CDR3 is TGTGCCGCCTCGGGGGGCGGTTTCACTGAAGCTTTCTTT.

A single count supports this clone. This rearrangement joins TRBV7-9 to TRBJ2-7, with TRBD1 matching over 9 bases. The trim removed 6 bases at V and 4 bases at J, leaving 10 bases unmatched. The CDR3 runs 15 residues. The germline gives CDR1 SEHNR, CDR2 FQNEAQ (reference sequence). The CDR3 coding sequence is TGTGCCAGCAGTTTAACCGGGACAGGGATATACGAGCAGTACTTC. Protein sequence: CASSLTGTGIYEQYF.

The CDR3 region is CASIRGGSNEKLFF. CDR3 nucleotide sequence: TGTGCCAGTATCAGGGGGGGGTCTAATGAAAAACTGTTTTTT. This chain connects TRBV28 to TRBJ1-4; 7 bases are a match to TRBD1. This CDR3 is built from 14 residues. Germline values: CDR1 MDHEN, CDR2 SYDVKM. Trimming removed 9 bases from V and 3 bases from J; junction bases left unmatched: 7.

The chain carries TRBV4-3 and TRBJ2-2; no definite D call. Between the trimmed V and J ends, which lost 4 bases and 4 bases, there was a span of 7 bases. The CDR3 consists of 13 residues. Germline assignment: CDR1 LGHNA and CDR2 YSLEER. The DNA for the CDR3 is TGCGCCAGCAGCCGCCTGACCACCGGGGAGCTGTTTTTT. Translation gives CASSRLTTGELFF.

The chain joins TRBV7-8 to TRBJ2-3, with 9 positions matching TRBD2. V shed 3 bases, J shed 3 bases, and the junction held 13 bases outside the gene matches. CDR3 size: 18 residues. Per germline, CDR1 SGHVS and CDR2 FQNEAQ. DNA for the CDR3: TGTGCCAGCAGCTTCTGGTTTGGAGCGGGAGGTGAGACAGATACGCAGTATTTT. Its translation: CASSFWFGAGGETDTQYF.